This is a list of T cell receptor beta chains from one sample in a study of Graves' ophthalmopathy and Graves' hyperthyroidism. One entry per CDR3 protein results from TCRdb running MiXCR on the multiplex PCR reads. Here the sample spans around 400,000 distinct CDR3 sequences, approximately 20% being singletons. The sample consisted of peripheral blood. These TCRs come from a woman aged 18-35 years with Graves' ophthalmopathy. Both conserved end residues are part of each CDR3. D genes are given only for firm matches. Clone size, where shown, is once, few, many, or a class for clones that have expanded.

.	TRBV20-1	TRBJ2-5	many	TGCAGTGCTAGGTCCGTGGCGAAGTGGAAGACCCAGTACTTC	CSARSVAKWKTQYF
.	TRBV11-2	TRBJ1-2	many	TGTGCCAGCAGCCCAATTAGGGGTCGGGAGGGCTACACCTTC	CASSPIRGREGYTF
.	TRBV6-5	TRBJ1-3	many	TGTGCCAGCAGTACCGGGACGCAAGGAAACACCATATATTTT	CASSTGTQGNTIYF
.	TRBV28	TRBJ1-1	many	TGTGCCAGCAGAGAACAGGGAGTATCCCTCCCCAACACTGAAGCTTTCTTT	CASREQGVSLPNTEAFF
TRBD1	TRBV7-6	TRBJ2-7	many	TGTGCCAGCAGCGCGCGACAGGGAACATACGAGCAGTACTTC	CASSARQGTYEQYF
TRBD1	TRBV11-1	TRBJ2-7	many	TGTGCCAGCAGCTTAGCTGGCCGAGGGGGCCTTCCCTACGAGCAGTACTTC	CASSLAGRGGLPYEQYF
.	TRBV18	TRBJ2-7	many	TGTGCCAGCTCAAGTGGGACCAGCGAGCAGTACTTC	CASSSGTSEQYF
TRBD2	TRBV4-1	TRBJ2-7	many	TGCGCCAGCAGCCAAGACAGCGGGGTGACTTCCTACGAGCAGTACTTC	CASSQDSGVTSYEQYF
.	TRBV19	TRBJ2-2	many	TGTGCCAGTACCCCCGGGTCGGCGAACACCGGGGAGCTGTTTTTT	CASTPGSANTGELFF
.	TRBV29-1	TRBJ2-7	many	TGCAGCGTTGCCCCGGGTCGTTCCTACGAGCAGTACTTC	CSVAPGRSYEQYF
.	TRBV12-3/TRBV12-4	TRBJ1-5	many	TGTGCCAGCAGTCCCGGGGGGGGCGAGTATCAGCCCCAGCATTTT	CASSPGGGEYQPQHF
.	TRBV27	TRBJ1-2	many	TGTGCCAGCAGCACTAACCCAACAGGGAGTGGCTACACCTTC	CASSTNPTGSGYTF
.	TRBV3-1	TRBJ2-2	many	TGTGCCAGTTTAAAGGGAGAGCTGGGCACCGGGGAGCTGTTTTTT	CASLKGELGTGELFF
.	TRBV2	TRBJ1-6	many	TGTGCCAGCAGTGGCGGACTCTATTCACCCCTCCACTTT	CASSGGLYSPLHF
TRBD2	TRBV30	TRBJ2-2	many	TGTGCGCAGGGGAGACTAGCGGGAGACACCGGGGAGCTGTTTTTT	CAQGRLAGDTGELFF
TRBD1	TRBV28	TRBJ1-2	many	TGTGCCAGCCGCTGGGACAGGGTGGATGGCTACACCTTC	CASRWDRVDGYTF
.	TRBV6-1	TRBJ2-6	many	TGTGCCAGCGACGAGGAGGCCTCTGGGGCCAACGTCCTGACTTTC	CASDEEASGANVLTF
TRBD1	TRBV20-1	TRBJ1-5	many	TGCAGTGCTAGCGACAGGGGCACCAATCAGCCCCAGCATTTT	CSASDRGTNQPQHF
.	TRBV12-3/TRBV12-4	TRBJ1-6	many	TGTGCCAGCAGTTTAGGGGTAGGGGGAGGAGAGAATTCACCCCTCCACTTT	CASSLGVGGGENSPLHF
.	TRBV14	TRBJ2-2	many	TGTGCCAGCAGCCTATTTACATTGAGGTGGGAGGATGAAACCGGGGAGCTGTTTTTT	CASSLFTLRWEDETGELFF
.	TRBV6-5	TRBJ1-6	.	TGTGCCAGCAGTTACTCGACCCCTTATAATTCACCCCTCCACTTT	CASSYSTPYNSPLHF
.	TRBV14	TRBJ2-7	many	TGTGCCAGCAGCCCGCGTTTGGGTCCCTCGCCCTACGAGCAGTACTTC	CASSPRLGPSPYEQYF
TRBD1	TRBV5-1	TRBJ2-7	many	TGCGCCAGCAACAGGGGGGACGACGAGCAGTACTTC	CASNRGDDEQYF
.	TRBV28	TRBJ1-5	many	TGTGCCAGCAACTCACCCCCTCATCAGCCCCAGCATTTT	CASNSPPHQPQHF
.	TRBV28	TRBJ2-7	many	TGTGCCAGCAGCCATCCTTCGGACGCGTCCTACGAGCAGTACTTC	CASSHPSDASYEQYF
TRBD1	TRBV30	TRBJ2-5	many	TGTGCCTGGAGCGGGACAGCTCAAGAGACCCAGTACTTC	CAWSGTAQETQYF
TRBD2	TRBV12-3/TRBV12-4	TRBJ2-6	.	TGTGCCAGCACCACAAGAGCCCGGGGGGCTGGGGCCAACGTCCTGACTTTC	CASTTRARGAGANVLTF
.	TRBV7-2	TRBJ2-2	many	TGTGCCAGCAGCTTAGGACGAGCGAACACCGGGGAGCTGTTTTTT	CASSLGRANTGELFF
.	TRBV7-3	TRBJ2-7	.	TGTGCCAGCAGCTTAGTCCTATCATCGGACTACGAGCAGTACTTC	CASSLVLSSDYEQYF
TRBD1	TRBV6-1	TRBJ1-5	few	TGTGCCAGCAGTGAAGTCAGGGGGGCGGATCAGCCCCAGCATTTT	CASSEVRGADQPQHF
TRBD1	TRBV6-1	TRBJ1-6	.	TGTGCCAGTGAATCGACAGGGACGAATTCACCCCTCCACTTT	CASESTGTNSPLHF
TRBD1	TRBV6-5	TRBJ1-1	many	TGTGCCAGCAGCCGGGACAGGGTCGCTTTCTTT	CASSRDRVAFF
.	TRBV6-1	TRBJ1-1	many	TGTGCCAGCATCGGGCCGAGGGTGCAAGCTTTCTTT	CASIGPRVQAFF
.	TRBV12-3/TRBV12-4	TRBJ2-3	.	TGTGCCAGCAGCCGAAGCGCCCGCACAGATACGCAGTATTTT	CASSRSARTDTQYF
.	TRBV12-3/TRBV12-4	TRBJ1-6	many	TGTGCCAGCAAATCCCCCGGATATTCACCCCTCCACTTT	CASKSPGYSPLHF
.	TRBV24-1	TRBJ2-5	many	TGTGCCACCAGCCGGGGGGCGCTGGGAGAGACCCAGTACTTC	CATSRGALGETQYF
.	TRBV29-1	TRBJ1-5	many	TGCAGCGTTGAGGGGGCAGGGAGGGATCAGCCCCAGCATTTT	CSVEGAGRDQPQHF
TRBD2	TRBV29-1	TRBJ2-7	.	TGCAGCGCGCAACTAGCGGGTTCATACGAGCAGTACTTC	CSAQLAGSYEQYF
.	TRBV7-2	TRBJ2-7	many	TGTGCCAGCAGCTGGAGGGGGCCCCTCTACGAGCAGTACTTC	CASSWRGPLYEQYF
TRBD1	TRBV15	TRBJ1-5	many	TGTGCCACCAGCGCAACCGGGACAGCCTTCAGGCAGCCCCAGCATTTT	CATSATGTAFRQPQHF
.	TRBV20-1	TRBJ1-2	many	TGCAGTGCTCCCACCTTGGACGGTGGCTACACCTTC	CSAPTLDGGYTF
TRBD2	TRBV6-2/TRBV6-3	TRBJ2-7	.	TGTGCCAGCAGCCCTAAGCCACCGGGACTAGCGCGAGAAACCTACGAGCAGTACTTC	CASSPKPPGLARETYEQYF
.	TRBV28	TRBJ1-6	many	TGTGCCAGCAGTTTCCCGGGGCGGGATAATTCACCCCTCCACTTT	CASSFPGRDNSPLHF
.	TRBV11-2	TRBJ2-2	many	TGTGCCAGCAGCTATGTCGGTGGGGGGAACACCGGGGAGCTGTTTTTT	CASSYVGGGNTGELFF
.	TRBV6-2/TRBV6-3	TRBJ1-5	many	TGTGCCAGCAGTCCCCCGGAGGCAGGCAATCAGCCCCAGCATTTT	CASSPPEAGNQPQHF
.	TRBV12-3/TRBV12-4	TRBJ2-4	few	TGTGCCAGCAGTTTGACTGTAGCCAAAAACATTCAGTACTTC	CASSLTVAKNIQYF
.	TRBV4-1	TRBJ1-2	many	TGCGCCAGCAGCCAAGTTGGATGGGGCTACACCTTC	CASSQVGWGYTF
TRBD2	TRBV11-2	TRBJ2-7	many	TGTGCCAGCAGCTCCACTGCCGGGGGGGCCCGCTACGAGCAGTACTTC	CASSSTAGGARYEQYF
.	TRBV24-1	TRBJ1-1	few	TGTGCCACCAGTGCCAGAGAAGTGTCAGGGTCGGACACTGAAGCTTTCTTT	CATSAREVSGSDTEAFF
.	TRBV30	TRBJ2-6	many	TGTGCCGCCACCTGGGCCAACGTCCTGACTTTC	CAATWANVLTF
TRBD1	TRBV7-9	TRBJ1-6	many	TGTGCCAGCAGCTTGGGGACAGAATTTTATAATTCACCCCTCCACTTT	CASSLGTEFYNSPLHF
TRBD1	TRBV6-2/TRBV6-3	TRBJ1-1	many	TGTGCCAGCAGAAAACAGGGGCCTGAAGCTTTCTTT	CASRKQGPEAFF
TRBD1	TRBV6-2/TRBV6-3	TRBJ2-4	once	TGTGCCACACGGGACAGCTACATTCAGTACTTC	CATRDSYIQYF
.	TRBV4-3	TRBJ1-2	many	TGCGCCAGCAGCCAAGATGGGCAGGGCGGCTATGGCTACACCTTC	CASSQDGQGGYGYTF
TRBD2	TRBV2	TRBJ2-5	many	TGTGCCAGCAGTGAATTTCGGGGGGAGGGGAAGACCCAGTACTTC	CASSEFRGEGKTQYF